A selection of T cell receptor beta chains follows, all from one sample in a study of naive and memory T cell subsets. TCRdb itself ran the 5' RACE reads through MiXCR, one entry per CDR3 protein. The top ten clones hold roughly 1.9% of a sample with over 25,000 distinct CDR3 sequences, around 25% of them seen once. The receptors come from a female donor in good health. Each CDR3 is given with its conserved first and last residue. Fields, in order: J gene, V gene, D gene, clone size, CDR3 protein, CDR3 DNA. A D gene is named only where the DNA matches it firmly. Only some rows state a clone size, as once, few, many or a class for expanded clones.

J gene: TRBJ2-1; V gene: TRBV7-2; D gene: TRBD1; clone size: few; CDR3 protein: CASSIQTGSYNEQFF; CDR3 DNA: TGTGCCAGCAGCATCCAGACAGGGAGTTACAATGAGCAGTTCTTC
J gene: TRBJ1-1; V gene: TRBV6-5; D gene: NA; clone size: NA; CDR3 protein: CASSYSPTEMNTEAFF; CDR3 DNA: TGTGCCAGCAGTTACTCCCCGACAGAGATGAACACTGAAGCTTTCTTT
J gene: TRBJ1-5; V gene: TRBV6-2/TRBV6-3; D gene: NA; clone size: NA; CDR3 protein: CATTPGWGLNQPQHF; CDR3 DNA: TGTGCCACCACTCCGGGGTGGGGCCTCAATCAGCCCCAGCATTTT
J gene: TRBJ1-5; V gene: TRBV20-1; D gene: NA; clone size: few; CDR3 protein: CSARRLGGRPNQPQHF; CDR3 DNA: TGCAGTGCTAGACGATTAGGCGGACGGCCGAATCAGCCCCAGCATTTT
J gene: TRBJ2-5; V gene: TRBV7-6; D gene: NA; clone size: many; CDR3 protein: CASRYQETQYF; CDR3 DNA: TGTGCCAGCAGATACCAAGAGACCCAGTACTTC
J gene: TRBJ2-3; V gene: TRBV7-2; D gene: TRBD2; clone size: few; CDR3 protein: CASSLGVGRAILTDTQYF; CDR3 DNA: TGTGCCAGCAGCTTGGGCGTCGGGAGGGCCATTTTGACAGATACGCAGTATTTT
J gene: TRBJ1-6; V gene: TRBV6-6; D gene: NA; clone size: medium-sized; CDR3 protein: CASRDISPLHF; CDR3 DNA: TGTGCCAGCAGGGACATTTCACCCCTCCACTTT
J gene: TRBJ2-3; V gene: TRBV7-6; D gene: NA; clone size: NA; CDR3 protein: CASSLGRVRGTANTDTQYF; CDR3 DNA: TGTGCCAGCAGCTTAGGGCGCGTTCGGGGAACAGCGAACACAGATACGCAGTATTTT
J gene: TRBJ2-5; V gene: TRBV20-1; D gene: TRBD2; clone size: many; CDR3 protein: CSARKRSGGTQETQYF; CDR3 DNA: TGCAGTGCTAGAAAAAGGAGCGGGGGGACCCAAGAGACCCAGTACTTC
J gene: TRBJ2-3; V gene: TRBV20-1; D gene: TRBD1; clone size: many; CDR3 protein: CSANRGPRTDTQYF; CDR3 DNA: TGCAGTGCTAACAGGGGGCCTCGCACAGATACGCAGTATTTT
J gene: TRBJ2-7; V gene: TRBV6-2/TRBV6-3; D gene: NA; clone size: NA; CDR3 protein: CASSDLYEQYF; CDR3 DNA: TGTGCCAGCAGTGATCTCTACGAGCAGTACTTC
J gene: TRBJ1-1; V gene: TRBV20-1; D gene: NA; clone size: many; CDR3 protein: CSAPEGHQNTEAFF; CDR3 DNA: TGCAGTGCCCCGGAGGGACACCAGAACACTGAAGCTTTCTTT
J gene: TRBJ2-3; V gene: TRBV6-6; D gene: NA; clone size: NA; CDR3 protein: CASSWGREDTQYF; CDR3 DNA: TGTGCCAGCAGCTGGGGGCGGGAGGATACGCAGTATTTT
J gene: TRBJ2-2; V gene: TRBV27; D gene: NA; clone size: many; CDR3 protein: CASSLGAAAGELFF; CDR3 DNA: TGTGCCAGCAGTTTAGGGGCGGCCGCCGGGGAGCTGTTTTTT
J gene: TRBJ2-1; V gene: TRBV7-9; D gene: NA; clone size: NA; CDR3 protein: CASSPLVRNEQFF; CDR3 DNA: TGTGCCAGCAGCCCGCTGGTACGCAATGAGCAGTTCTTC
J gene: TRBJ1-2; V gene: TRBV29-1; D gene: NA; clone size: NA; CDR3 protein: CSALPGEVNYGYTF; CDR3 DNA: TGCAGCGCGCTCCCCGGGGAAGTGAACTATGGCTACACCTTC
J gene: TRBJ1-2; V gene: TRBV12-3/TRBV12-4; D gene: NA; clone size: medium-sized; CDR3 protein: CASSLIGFNGYTF; CDR3 DNA: TGTGCCAGCAGTTTAATAGGATTTAATGGCTACACCTTC
J gene: TRBJ2-1; V gene: TRBV7-2; D gene: TRBD2; clone size: few; CDR3 protein: CASSLAGTSGAINEQFF; CDR3 DNA: TGTGCCAGCAGCTTAGCAGGGACTAGCGGGGCCATTAATGAGCAGTTCTTC
J gene: TRBJ2-1; V gene: TRBV29-1; D gene: NA; clone size: NA; CDR3 protein: CSVLGLSHNEQFF; CDR3 DNA: TGCAGCGTCCTGGGGCTCTCTCACAATGAGCAGTTCTTC
J gene: TRBJ2-3; V gene: TRBV5-5; D gene: NA; clone size: many; CDR3 protein: CASSQYLLGTDTQYF; CDR3 DNA: TGTGCCAGCAGTCAGTACCTTTTGGGGACAGATACGCAGTATTTT
J gene: TRBJ1-1; V gene: TRBV7-9; D gene: NA; clone size: NA; CDR3 protein: CASSLLQNTEAFF; CDR3 DNA: TGTGCCAGCAGCTTATTACAGAACACTGAAGCTTTCTTT